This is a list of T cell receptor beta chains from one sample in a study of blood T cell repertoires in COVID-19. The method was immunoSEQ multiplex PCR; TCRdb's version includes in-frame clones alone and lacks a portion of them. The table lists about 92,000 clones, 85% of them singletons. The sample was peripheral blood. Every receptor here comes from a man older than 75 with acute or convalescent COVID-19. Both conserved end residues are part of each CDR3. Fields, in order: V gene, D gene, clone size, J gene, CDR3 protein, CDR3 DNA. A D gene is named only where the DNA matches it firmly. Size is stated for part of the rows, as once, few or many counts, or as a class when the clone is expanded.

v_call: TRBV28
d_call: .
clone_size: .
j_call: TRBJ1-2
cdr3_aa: CASSLSGGHDYGYTF
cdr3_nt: TGTGCCAGCAGTTTATCCGGGGGGCACGACTATGGCTACACCTTC

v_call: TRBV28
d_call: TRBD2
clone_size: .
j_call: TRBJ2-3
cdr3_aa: CASSLSGGTSGRILDTQYF
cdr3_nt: TGTGCCAGCAGTTTATCGGGTGGGACTAGCGGGAGAATTCTTGATACGCAGTATTTT

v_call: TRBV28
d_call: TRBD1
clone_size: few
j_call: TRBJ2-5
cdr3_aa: CASSQDRAQYF
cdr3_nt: TGTGCCAGCAGTCAAGACAGGGCCCAGTACTTC

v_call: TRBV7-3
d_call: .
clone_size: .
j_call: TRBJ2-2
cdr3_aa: CASSVFQGSGELFF
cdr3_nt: TGTGCCAGCAGCGTCTTCCAGGGTAGCGGGGAGCTGTTTTTT

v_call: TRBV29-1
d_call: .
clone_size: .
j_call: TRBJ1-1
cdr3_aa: CSVVDSNMNTEAFF
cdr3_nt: TGCAGCGTAGTAGACAGCAACATGAACACTGAAGCTTTCTTT

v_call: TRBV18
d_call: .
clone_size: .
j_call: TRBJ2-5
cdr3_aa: CASSPPGARETQYF
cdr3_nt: TGTGCCAGCTCACCACCTGGGGCTAGGGAGACCCAGTACTTC

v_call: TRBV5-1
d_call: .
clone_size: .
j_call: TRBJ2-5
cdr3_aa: CASNRQGGQETQYF
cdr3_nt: TGCGCCAGCAATCGGCAGGGTGGCCAAGAGACCCAGTACTTC

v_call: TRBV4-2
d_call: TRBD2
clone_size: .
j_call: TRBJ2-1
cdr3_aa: CASSQDFLAGSNEQFF
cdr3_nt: TGTGCCAGCAGCCAAGATTTCCTAGCGGGATCCAATGAGCAGTTCTTC

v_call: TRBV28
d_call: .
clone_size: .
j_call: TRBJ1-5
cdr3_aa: CASSFRFQAVQPQHF
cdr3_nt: TGTGCCAGCAGTTTTAGATTCCAGGCTGTACAGCCCCAGCATTTT

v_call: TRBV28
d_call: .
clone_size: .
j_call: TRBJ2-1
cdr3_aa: CATEVGVTNEQFF
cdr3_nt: TGTGCCACCGAAGTCGGGGTTACCAATGAGCAGTTCTTC

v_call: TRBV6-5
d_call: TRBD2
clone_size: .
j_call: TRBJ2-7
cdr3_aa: CASRRLAGGEYEQYF
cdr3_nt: TGTGCCAGCAGGAGGTTAGCGGGGGGGGAATACGAGCAGTACTTC

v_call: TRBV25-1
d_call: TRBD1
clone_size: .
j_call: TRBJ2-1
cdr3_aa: CASSEKWQGAYNEQFF
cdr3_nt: TGTGCCAGCAGTGAGAAGTGGCAGGGGGCCTACAATGAGCAGTTCTTC

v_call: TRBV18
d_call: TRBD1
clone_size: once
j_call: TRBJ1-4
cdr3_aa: CASSLGQVLTNEKLFF
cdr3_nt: TGTGCCAGCTCACTCGGACAGGTCCTAACTAATGAAAAACTGTTTTTT

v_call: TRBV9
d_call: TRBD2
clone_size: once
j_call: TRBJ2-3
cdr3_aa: CASSATLAGLTDTQYF
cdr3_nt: TGTGCCAGCAGCGCTACACTAGCGGGCCTCACAGATACGCAGTATTTT

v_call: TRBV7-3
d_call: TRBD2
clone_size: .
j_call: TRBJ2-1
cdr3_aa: CASSSSLGLAAYNEQFF
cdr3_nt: TGTGCCAGCAGCTCCTCGCTGGGCCTAGCGGCCTACAATGAGCAGTTCTTC

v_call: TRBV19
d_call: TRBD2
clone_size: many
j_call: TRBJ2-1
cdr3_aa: CASSSLAGGANEQFF
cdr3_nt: TGTGCCAGTAGTAGTCTAGCGGGAGGCGCCAATGAGCAGTTCTTC

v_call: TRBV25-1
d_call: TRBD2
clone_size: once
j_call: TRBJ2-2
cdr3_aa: CASGGFLAGSTTGELFF
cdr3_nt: TGTGCCAGCGGCGGGTTTCTAGCGGGATCCACCACCGGGGAGCTGTTTTTT

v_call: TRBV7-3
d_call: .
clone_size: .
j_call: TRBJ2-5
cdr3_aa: CASSLGGKEGETQYF
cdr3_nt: TGTGCCAGCAGCTTAGGCGGAAAAGAGGGAGAGACCCAGTACTTC

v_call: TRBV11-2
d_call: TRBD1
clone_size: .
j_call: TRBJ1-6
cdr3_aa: CASSLTGVNSPLHF
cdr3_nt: TGTGCCAGCAGCTTGACAGGGGTAAATTCACCCCTCCACTTT

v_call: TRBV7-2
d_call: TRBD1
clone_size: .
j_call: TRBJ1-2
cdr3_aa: CASSPLRDSGINYGYTF
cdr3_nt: TGTGCCAGCAGTCCCCTACGGGACAGTGGAATTAACTATGGCTACACCTTC

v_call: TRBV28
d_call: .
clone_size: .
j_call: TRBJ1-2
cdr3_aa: CASTPGGYGYTF
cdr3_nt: TGTGCCAGCACCCCCGGGGGTTATGGCTACACCTTC

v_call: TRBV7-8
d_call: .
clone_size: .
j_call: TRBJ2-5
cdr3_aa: CASSQKTRGLDDGQYF
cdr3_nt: TGTGCCAGCAGCCAGAAGACTAGGGGACTTGATGATGGCCAGTACTTC

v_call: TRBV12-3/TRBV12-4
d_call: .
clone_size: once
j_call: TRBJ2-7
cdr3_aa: CASSLARDEQYF
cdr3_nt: TGTGCCAGCAGTTTAGCCAGGGACGAGCAGTACTTC

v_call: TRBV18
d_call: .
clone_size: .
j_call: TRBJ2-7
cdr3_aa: CASSPGTPSYEQYF
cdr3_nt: TGTGCCAGCTCACCCGGGACACCCTCCTACGAGCAGTACTTC